Sequencing of this T cell receptor beta chain was carried out in a study of CD8 T cells in ankylosing spondylitis. Regarding the study as a whole: A subset of motif variants has previously been described in the synovial fluid and blood of reactive arthritis. Reports say disease-linked clones showed up significantly more in matched ankylosing spondylitis synovial fluid.

A single record per CDR3 protein comes from TCRdb applying MiXCR to the 5' RACE reads. The sample holds 150,000 to 200,000 distinct CDR3 sequences; 10% to 15% are singletons and the top ten take roughly 11%. The CDR3 length is 14 residues. V was clipped by 4 bases and J by 5 bases, with 14 bases between them. CDR1 is SGHRS, CDR2 YFSETQ, per germline. Notes on this clonotype: The antigen remains undetermined.

The chain has TRBV5-1 and TRBJ2-3; D uncertain. The specimen was blood, either unsorted or a sorted T cell fraction (not recorded which). The sequence was obtained from a female donor with ankylosing spondylitis or in good health (not recorded which). The CDR3 region has the DNA TGCGCCAGCAGCCCGGACCCTGCCGGAGATACGCAGTATTTT. Translation: CASSPDPAGDTQYF.